Each of the 25 T cell receptor beta chains below was sequenced from the same sample in a study of T cell responses to AZD1222 COVID-19 vaccine. The table came from immunoSEQ multiplex PCR; TCRdb's copy has only in-frame clones and leaves some out. The top ten clones hold under 10% of a sample with about 140,000 clones, 85% to 95% of them seen once. Here the sequenced sample was peripheral blood, taken on day 0 of AZD1222 vaccination. These receptors were taken from an adult in good health.

V usage is TRBV7-2 and J usage is TRBJ2-7, with D maybe TRBD1 (8 bases). Looked up from germline, CDR1 is SGHTA and CDR2 is FQGNSA. The CDR3 is made up of 16 amino acids. The V gene lost 5 bases and the J gene lost 2 bases, with 19 bases spanning the gap. The CDR3: CASSPRGGQATYEQYF. Here the CDR3 DNA reads TGTGCCAGCAGCCCAAGGGGGGGACAGGCTACCTACGAGCAGTACTTC.

The rearrangement links TRBV20-1 to TRBJ2-1; perhaps TRBD2 as D (5 bases). The CDR3 length is 11 residues. The germline V gene has CDR1 DFQATT and CDR2 SNEGSKA (reference sequence). The ends were cut back, 6 bases at V and 10 bases at J, with 13 bases in the middle. In nucleotides, the CDR3 is TGCAGTGCCCCGACTATATTCGAGCAGTTCTTC. This encodes CSAPTIFEQFF.

This clone was recorded only once. The gene calls are TRBV19 and TRBJ1-6; D not resolved. The V gene's germline CDR1 is LNHDA and CDR2 SQIVND (reference sequence). The ends were cut back, 10 bases at V and 6 bases at J, with 16 bases in the middle. The CDR3 loop spans 14 amino acids. The CDR3 loop is CATRFISPNSPLHF. CDR3 DNA: TGTGCCACTCGATTTATAAGTCCTAATTCACCCCTCCACTTT.

The chain carries TRBV7-3 and TRBJ1-3; D gene uncertain. The germline gives CDR1 SGHTA, CDR2 FQGTGA. The CDR3 loop spans 13 amino acids. Deletions cut 3 bases from V and 4 bases from J, with 7 bases between. The CDR3 spells CASSLDGGNTIYF. The CDR3 DNA reads as TGTGCCAGCAGCTTGGACGGAGGAAACACCATATATTTT. Using reference TRBV7-3 and TRBJ1-3 for the parts outside the CDR3, the full variable domain is GAGVSQTPSNKVTEKGKYVELRCDPISGHTALYWYRQSLGQGPEFLIYFQGTGAADDSGLPNDRFFAVRPEGSVSTLKIQRTERGDSAVYLCASSLDGGNTIYFGEGSWLTVV.

This clone was seen once. The chain carries TRBV6-6 and TRBJ1-4; D call uncertain. CDR3 length equals 10 residues. The germline gives CDR1 MNHNY, CDR2 SVGAGI (reference sequence). The V gene lost 6 bases and the J gene lost 8 bases, with 4 bases spanning the gap. DNA of the CDR3: TGTGCCAGCAGCCAAGAAAAACTGTTTTTT. Protein: CASSQEKLFF.

This chain connects TRBV30 to TRBJ1-1; D gene unclear. The germline V gene has CDR1 GTSNPN and CDR2 SVGIG (reference sequence). With 0 bases removed from V and 10 bases from J, the gap between germline ends came to 9 bases. The CDR3 totals 11 residues. The CDR3 here is CAWSVLDSAFF. CDR3 nucleotides: TGTGCCTGGAGTGTACTCGATTCAGCTTTCTTT.

The chain employs TRBV6-5 and TRBJ2-6; D unclear. V was trimmed by 3 bases and J by 4 bases, leaving 10 bases between them. The CDR3 loop spans 15 amino acids. The germline V gene encodes CDR1 MNHEY and CDR2 SVGAGI. The CDR3 nucleotides are TGTGCCAGCAGTTATGGGAATTTAGGGGCCAACGTCCTGACTTTC. This sequence encodes CASSYGNLGANVLTF.

The V gene is TRBV2, the J gene TRBJ2-1; 7 nucleotides line up with TRBD2. The V segment lost 7 bases and the J segment 10 bases; nucleotides outside the gene matches: 7. The CDR3 length is 12 residues. Germline V gene data show CDR1 as SNHLY and CDR2 as FYNNEI. The CDR3 sequence is CASTRTRPEQFF. The CDR3, as DNA: TGTGCCAGCACTAGGACTAGGCCGGAGCAGTTCTTC.

This clone was detected only a few times. The rearrangement links TRBV6-2 or TRBV6-3 to TRBJ2-2; 7 bases are shared with TRBD2. The V segment lost 5 bases and the J segment 3 bases; nucleotides outside the gene matches: 0. The V gene's germline CDR1 is MNHEY and CDR2 SVGEGT. This CDR3 has 13 amino acids. The CDR3 DNA is TGTGCCAGCAGTAGCGGGGACACCGGGGAGCTGTTTTTT. It specifies CASSSGDTGELFF.

A single count supports this clone. The rearrangement joins TRBV5-6 to TRBJ1-2; possibly TRBD1 for D (6 bases). The germline V gene has CDR1 SGHDT and CDR2 YYEEEE. The CDR3 runs to 18 residues. Deletions cut 3 bases from V and 7 bases from J, with 28 bases between. The DNA for the CDR3 is TGTGCCAGCAGCTCAATCAAGGGGGGACTCCCTGATTTGGGTGGCTACACCTTC. Translated: CASSSIKGGLPDLGGYTF. Drawing the rest from reference TRBV5-6 and TRBJ1-2, the complete variable domain is DAGVTQSPTHLIKTRGQQVTLRCSPKSGHDTVSWYQQALGQGPQFIFQYYEEEERQRGNFPDRFSGHQFPNYSSELNVNALLLGDSALYLCASSSIKGGLPDLGGYTFGSGTRLTVV.

The rearrangement links TRBV10-3 to TRBJ2-7, with 10 bases fitting TRBD2. The CDR3 consists of 17 residues. The germline V gene has CDR1 ENHRY and CDR2 SYGVKD. Germline trimming cut 0 bases from V and 3 bases from J; bases unmatched to any gene: 8. CDR3 in amino acids: CAISESIGSGGIYEQYF. As DNA, the CDR3 is TGTGCCATCAGTGAGTCGATAGGTAGCGGGGGGATCTACGAGCAGTACTTC.

The rearrangement uses TRBV10-3 and TRBJ1-3; D is uncertain. Germline-derived CDR1 and CDR2 are ENHRY and SYGVKD. This CDR3 has 13 residues. V lost 4 bases and J lost 5, with 9 bases in between. In DNA, the CDR3 is TGTGCCATCAGTGGGGAAAACAGAAACACCATATATTTT. Amino acid sequence: CAISGENRNTIYF.

V gene TRBV20-1 combines with J gene TRBJ1-1; D gene ambiguous. Germline CDR1 DFQATT, CDR2 SNEGSKA (reference sequence). V lost 0 bases to trimming and J lost 3 bases, with 2 bases between them. The CDR3 length is 11 residues. The CDR3 bases are TGCAGTGCTAGAGAAGACACTGAAGCTTTCTTT. Residues: CSAREDTEAFF.

The chain uses TRBV5-1 and TRBJ2-3; 10 bases line up with TRBD2. Germline V gene lookup returns CDR1 SGHRS and CDR2 YFSETQ. The CDR3 runs to 16 residues. The J segment lost 3 bases and the V segment lost 4 bases, leaving 8 bases of the junction unmatched. CDR3 loop: CASSPSGGAGTDTQYF. DNA for the CDR3: TGCGCCAGCAGCCCCAGCGGGGGGGCCGGAACAGATACGCAGTATTTT.

The chain recombines TRBV6-1 with TRBJ1-2; D is undetermined. The germline V and J ends were trimmed by 1 base and 13 bases, with 10 bases remaining between them. Germline values: CDR1 MNHNS, CDR2 SASEGT. The CDR3 totals 11 residues. The CDR3: CASSEGNGCTF. For the CDR3, the DNA is TGTGCCAGCAGTGAAGGCAATGGATGCACCTTC.

V is TRBV5-1 and J is TRBJ2-5; D ambiguous. The CDR3 contains 12 residues. The V end was cut by 2 bases, the J end by 2 bases, with 4 bases between. Germline V gives CDR1 SGHRS, CDR2 YFSETQ. In DNA form, the CDR3 reads TGCGCCAGCAGCTTAGGTCAAGAGACCCAGTACTTC. As protein: CASSLGQETQYF.

The rearrangement links TRBV4-1 to TRBJ1-2; D remains ambiguous. Germline V gives CDR1 MGHRA, CDR2 YSYEKL. This CDR3 region has 14 residues. Trimming left V 0 bases short and J 5 bases short, with 10 bases between. This CDR3 reads CASSQEAVAYGYTF. The DNA for the CDR3 is TGCGCCAGCAGCCAAGAAGCAGTGGCGTATGGCTACACCTTC.

This chain connects TRBV4-2 to TRBJ1-2; D is possibly TRBD1 (5 bases). Deletions cut 0 bases from V and 2 bases from J, with 10 bases between. The CDR3 runs to 15 residues. CDR1 and CDR2 (germline): LGHNA, YNFKEQ. CDR3 coding DNA: TGTGCCAGCAGCCAAGAAGGGACGACCAACTATGGCTACACCTTC. Protein product: CASSQEGTTNYGYTF.

The chain carries TRBV10-3 and TRBJ2-2, with 10 nucleotides matching TRBD2. The V segment lost 9 bases and the J segment 1 base; nucleotides outside the gene matches: 8. The CDR3 spans 16 residues. In germline, CDR1 is ENHRY, CDR2 SYGVKD. DNA for the CDR3: TGTGCCATGAAAAAGGGACTAGCGATGAACACCGGGGAGCTGTTTTTT. Translated, it gives CAMKKGLAMNTGELFF.

In this sample, this clone turned up once. The chain links TRBV5-6 to TRBJ1-2, with D possibly being TRBD1 (6 bases). The CDR3 consists of 14 residues. Per germline, CDR1 SGHDT and CDR2 YYEEEE. The ends were cut back, 6 bases at V and 4 bases at J, with 16 bases in the middle. The CDR3 region has the DNA TGTGCCAGCAACGTTCGGGGGGCATCCTATGGCTACACCTTC. This sequence encodes CASNVRGASYGYTF.

V and J are TRBV7-2 and TRBJ1-3, with TRBD1 as a possible D gene (5 bases). The CDR3 is made up of 13 amino acids. CDR1 SGHTA and CDR2 FQGNSA come from the germline V gene. V dropped 1 base and J dropped 5 bases, with 6 bases sitting between them. For the CDR3, the DNA is TGTGCCAGCAGCTTAGGACAGAGAAACACCATATATTTT. It is translated as CASSLGQRNTIYF.

The chain links TRBV27 to TRBJ2-5, with a weak D call TRBD1 (6 bases). The V gene lost 6 bases and the J gene lost 4 bases, with 15 bases spanning the gap. Germline CDR1 MNHEY, CDR2 SMNVEV (reference sequence). The CDR3 has 14 amino acids. CDR3 sequence: CASSYNRVGETQYF. DNA of the CDR3: TGTGCCAGCAGCTATAACAGGGTCGGAGAGACCCAGTACTTC.

The chain links TRBV6-5 to TRBJ1-4, with D tentatively TRBD1 (5 bases). CDR1 and CDR2 (germline): MNHEY, SVGAGI. The CDR3 length is 14 residues. Trimming shortened V by 7 bases and J by 5 bases, and 14 bases separated the two germline ends. This chain's CDR3 is CASKAGHENEKLFF. The CDR3 coding sequence is TGTGCCAGCAAAGCAGGGCACGAGAATGAAAAACTGTTTTTT.

Written as DNA, the CDR3 is TGTGCCAGCAGCTACAATAATTCACCCCTCCACTTT. This codes for CASSYNNSPLHF. The chain links TRBV7-2 to TRBJ1-6; D not resolved. Germline CDR1 and CDR2: SGHTA and FQGNSA. V lost 4 bases and J lost 5, with 3 bases in between. This CDR3 region has 12 residues.

The chain joins TRBV7-9 to TRBJ2-2; 12 bases align to TRBD2. The CDR3 runs to 17 residues. The J segment lost 10 bases and the V segment lost 5 bases, leaving 14 bases of the junction unmatched. CDR1 is SEHNR, CDR2 FQNEAQ, per germline (reference sequence). CDR3 bases: TGTGCCAGCAGCCAACTGACTAGCGGGGGAGTGAGTGCGGAGCTGTTTTTT. Translated: CASSQLTSGGVSAELFF.